This TCR beta chain appears in the sequencing data of a study of T cell repertoires in cytomegalovirus infection. Study details: Well-studied HLA-B-restricted CMV epitopes were used in the study alongside recently identified HLA-C-restricted ones. Through public TCR beta signatures, both CMV infection and matching HLA type were indicated. Study-wide points: CMV-specific TCR beta clonotypes restricted by HLA-C were the ones dominating the ex vivo response. Individuals carrying CMV plus the relevant HLA were identified by cumulative frequency of public TCR beta families.

V lost 1 base, J lost 5 bases, and 14 bases lay in between. The V gene's germline CDR1 is MNHEY and CDR2 SMNVEV (reference sequence). The CDR3 sequence is 15 residues long. This clonotype turned up a few times. Its matching antigen is unknown. TCRdb redid the calling of the reads with MiXCR, one entry per CDR3 protein. Altogether tens of thousands of distinct CDR3 sequences are present, more than 20% being singletons, with the ten largest covering roughly 63%. The V and J genes are TRBV27 and TRBJ2-5, with D unresolved. Here the sequenced sample was CD8+ T cells from cultured PBMCs, taken from culture after CMV antigen stimulation. This receptor was obtained from a human donor in good health (CMV status not recorded). Some clones in this sample may be carry-over from other donors' samples. CDR3 bases: TGTGCCAGCAGTTTATATGGGGTTCTGCGGGAGACCCAGTACTTC. Translated, it gives CASSLYGVLRETQYF.